The 8 T cell receptor beta chains given below trace back to one sample, sequenced in a study of blood T cell repertoires in COVID-19. Method: immunoSEQ multiplex PCR; TCRdb's copy keeps in-frame clones and lacks some. The repertoire has a few hundred thousand clones, less than 90% of them found once; the top ten carry approximately 2%. Sequencing was performed on peripheral blood. Every receptor here comes from a man aged 30-40 years with active or convalescent COVID-19.

Ten or more counts support this clone. The chain combines TRBV5-6 with TRBJ1-2; D is ambiguous. CDR1 and CDR2 (germline): SGHDT, YYEEEE. Trimming pared 2 bases from V and 10 bases from J, leaving 9 bases between. The CDR3 is 11 amino acids. The CDR3 sequence is CASSFSLSYTF. The CDR3 nucleotides are TGTGCCAGCAGCTTTTCCTTATCCTACACCTTC.

The chain combines TRBV18 with TRBJ2-1; maybe TRBD1 (6 bases). Germline CDR1 is KGHSH and CDR2 is LQKENI. Trimming pared 0 bases from V and 10 bases from J, leaving 13 bases between. The CDR3 length is 14 residues. DNA of the CDR3: TGTGCCAGCTCACCACCGACAGGCCCCGGCGAGCAGTTCTTC. Protein: CASSPPTGPGEQFF.

The J gene is TRBJ2-2, the V gene TRBV7-9; TRBD2 agrees at 9 bases. The V gene end was trimmed by 4 bases and the J gene end by 0 bases; junction bases not matched to a gene: 12. The CDR3 totals 19 residues. Germline lookup yields CDR1 SEHNR and CDR2 FQNEAQ (reference sequence). CDR3 bases: TGTGCCAGCAGCTCTAGCTTAGCGGGGGCCCCTCCGAACACCGGGGAGCTGTTTTTT. It translates to CASSSSLAGAPPNTGELFF.

This chain's CDR3 is CASSSGQARPNEKLFF. CDR3 in DNA: TGTGCCAGCAGCTCGGGACAGGCGCGCCCTAATGAAAAACTGTTTTTT. The chain is built from TRBV5-6 and TRBJ1-4; 8 bases are a match to TRBD1. CDR3 length: 16 amino acids. J lost 3 bases, V lost 3 bases, and 7 bases had no gene match. Germline CDR1 and CDR2: SGHDT and YYEEEE.

This chain uses TRBV5-6 with TRBJ2-1; D remains unclear. Trimming took off 1 base at V and 2 bases at J, with 10 bases between the two ends. The length of the CDR3 is 15 residues. CDR1 and CDR2 from the germline V gene are SGHDT and YYEEEE. The CDR3: CASSLLPNPYNEQFF. The CDR3 DNA follows: TGTGCCAGCAGCTTGTTGCCTAACCCCTACAATGAGCAGTTCTTC.

The V gene is TRBV14, the J gene TRBJ1-1; D is ambiguous. The CDR3 sequence is 15 residues long. V lost 2 bases and J 3 bases, leaving 13 bases between the germline ends. Germline V gives CDR1 SGHDN, CDR2 FVKESK. The CDR3 DNA reads TGTGCCAGCAGCCAACAACTACCGGGTGACACTGAAGCTTTCTTT. Encoded protein: CASSQQLPGDTEAFF.

This clone was counted ten times or more. This sequence joins TRBV6-2 or TRBV6-3 and TRBJ1-5, with a possible D match to TRBD1 (5 bases). The V gene lost 5 bases and the J gene lost 6 bases, with 20 bases spanning the gap. CDR3 length: 16 residues. Germline lookup yields CDR1 MNHEY and CDR2 SVGEGT. The CDR3 loop reads CASSLMAGGFPQPQHF. Here the CDR3 DNA reads TGTGCCAGCAGTCTCATGGCGGGGGGATTTCCTCAGCCCCAGCATTTT.

The chain couples TRBV9 to TRBJ1-1, with 9 bases lining up with TRBD1. Germline V gene sequence: CDR1 SGDLS, CDR2 YYNGEE. Trimming removed 4 bases from V and 6 bases from J; junction bases left unmatched: 10. The CDR3 has 15 residues. The CDR3 DNA reads TGTGCCAGCAGCAACATGACAGGGGGGGACCCTGAAGCTTTCTTT. This gives the protein CASSNMTGGDPEAFF. The complete variable domain, with remaining parts taken from reference TRBV9 and TRBJ1-1, reads DSGVTQTPKHLITATGQRVTLRCSPRSGDLSVYWYQQSLDQGLQFLIQYYNGEERAKGNILERFSAQQFPDLHSELNLSSLELGDSALYFCASSNMTGGDPEAFFGQGTRLTVV.